The rows below give T cell receptor beta chains drawn from one sample of a study of blood T cell repertoires in COVID-19. Sequencing used immunoSEQ multiplex PCR; TCRdb keeps in-frame clones, though not all of them. Of roughly 37,000 clones listed, over 75% are singletons. Sequencing input: peripheral blood. The receptors stem from a man aged 55-75 years with acute or convalescent COVID-19. The conserved cysteine and the conserved F or W are not part of the CDR3 here. The D gene is left open where the match is weak.

J | V | D | CDR3
TRBJ2-7 | TRBV4-1 | NA | ASSQETVSEQY
TRBJ2-2 | TRBV6-2/TRBV6-3 | TRBD2 | ASSASGSVTGELF
TRBJ2-3 | TRBV10-3 | TRBD2 | AISDKVLAGGRTSTDTQY
TRBJ1-2 | TRBV24-1 | NA | ATSDSFYGYT
TRBJ2-3 | TRBV29-1 | NA | SVVVGGTDTQY
TRBJ2-4 | TRBV9 | TRBD2 | ASSVAGGNQNIQY
TRBJ2-5 | TRBV4-3 | NA | ASSQEGASSQETQY
TRBJ2-7 | TRBV28 | NA | ASSFLPGGPYEQY
TRBJ2-1 | TRBV4-3 | TRBD2 | ASSQGGRASYNEQF
TRBJ2-5 | TRBV28 | NA | ASSITTQY
TRBJ2-7 | TRBV24-1 | TRBD1 | ATSDPGQGTGEQY
TRBJ2-3 | TRBV5-1 | NA | ASSPGLSTDTQY
TRBJ2-7 | TRBV4-1 | TRBD2 | ASSQGLAGPYEQY
TRBJ2-7 | TRBV11-3 | NA | ASSWTRGSEQY
TRBJ2-3 | TRBV19 | NA | ASSIGSTQY
TRBJ2-4 | TRBV11-3 | TRBD2 | ASRVREGAVIQY
TRBJ2-3 | TRBV6-6 | TRBD2 | ASSRGTRADTQY
TRBJ2-5 | TRBV29-1 | TRBD2 | SVGLAGEETQY
TRBJ2-3 | TRBV5-1 | NA | ASRRNRDRTDTQY
TRBJ1-1 | TRBV3-1/TRBV3-2 | TRBD1 | ASSQDRTGHMNTEAF
TRBJ1-2 | TRBV12-3/TRBV12-4 | NA | ASSFAGDGYT
TRBJ2-4 | TRBV5-8 | TRBD1 | ASSYRGAAMRNIQY
TRBJ2-7 | TRBV27 | TRBD2 | ASSLSGGGLRYEQY
TRBJ2-2 | TRBV30 | TRBD2 | AWSRTSGRTGELF
TRBJ2-2 | TRBV4-2 | TRBD2 | ASSQGVGLAGWNTGELF
TRBJ2-3 | TRBV29-1 | TRBD1 | SVDGSWTGDRDTQY
TRBJ1-2 | TRBV11-2 | TRBD1 | ASSISGTGMGYT
TRBJ1-5 | TRBV28 | NA | ATLPLSGQPQH
TRBJ2-7 | TRBV10-3 | TRBD1 | AISYPRGQIPKSAYEQY
TRBJ2-7 | TRBV7-2 | NA | ASSVRGSYEQY
TRBJ2-7 | TRBV3-1/TRBV3-2 | NA | ASSQGLSSYEQY
TRBJ2-3 | TRBV11-2 | NA | ASSPPAAPVGTDTQY
TRBJ1-6 | TRBV13 | NA | ASSLGPAGDYNSPLH
TRBJ1-1 | TRBV30 | NA | AWSRGEMNTEAF
TRBJ2-6 | TRBV18 | NA | ASSPSPPLSGANVLT
TRBJ2-7 | TRBV2 | NA | ASSEKQFYEQY
TRBJ2-5 | TRBV5-1 | TRBD2 | ASSVAGEETQY
TRBJ2-7 | TRBV19 | TRBD1 | ASSTDRGGYGQY
TRBJ2-7 | TRBV7-9 | TRBD2 | ASSRTSGMSYEQY
TRBJ2-5 | TRBV4-1 | NA | ASSQEYPSEFRETQY
TRBJ2-7 | TRBV10-1 | TRBD2 | ASSESAGAGSYEQY
TRBJ2-5 | TRBV29-1 | NA | SVELLWGETQY
TRBJ1-2 | TRBV6-1 | NA | ASSEAQGWANYGYT
TRBJ2-5 | TRBV5-8 | TRBD1 | ASSFRAGGSKETQY
TRBJ2-7 | TRBV7-2 | TRBD1 | ASSFGQGWSYEQY
TRBJ1-1 | TRBV28 | NA | ASSLNFGGNTEAF
TRBJ2-6 | TRBV5-5 | TRBD1 | ASSLWDRDSGANVLT
TRBJ1-1 | TRBV6-5 | NA | ASSYSMVTANTEAF
TRBJ2-5 | TRBV10-3 | TRBD2 | AISTSGSIEETQY
TRBJ2-1 | TRBV24-1 | TRBD2 | ATSDLPTSGSYNEQF
TRBJ1-5 | TRBV19 | NA | ASSTTLTDKSEPNSNQPQH
TRBJ2-5 | TRBV7-2 | TRBD2 | ASSSTSGSGETQY
TRBJ1-2 | TRBV6-5 | TRBD1 | ASSFDRVNYGYT